Following are 28 T cell receptor beta chains from one sample sequenced in a study of CD8 T cells in ankylosing spondylitis. Points from the study as a whole: Within ankylosing spondylitis blood, a TCR beta motif made up of eight highly homologous variants appeared to be characteristic.

For these receptors, no antigen is known. In TCRdb, the 5' RACE reads were re-called with MiXCR into one record per CDR3 protein. The sample holds roughly 670,000 distinct CDR3 sequences, 15% to 20% seen once. Sequencing was carried out using blood, either unsorted or a sorted T cell fraction (not recorded which). The receptors originated from a male donor with ankylosing spondylitis.

The chain employs TRBV11-1 and TRBJ2-5; 9 bases match TRBD2. The V gene's germline CDR1 is SGHAT and CDR2 FQDESV (reference sequence). This CDR3 has 18 amino acids. CDR3 region: CSGGSDGSGRIEEETQYF. DNA for the CDR3: TGTAGCGGGGGGTCGGACGGATCCGGACGTATCGAGGAAGAGACCCAGTACTTC. The variable domain in full, with the rest retrieved from reference TRBV11-1 and TRBJ2-5, is EAEVAQSPRYKITEKSQAVAFWCDPISGHATLYWYRQILGQGPELLVQFQDESVVDDSQLPKDRFSAERLKGVDSTLKIQPAELGDSAMYLCSGGSDGSGRIEEETQYFGPGTRLLVL.

This clonotype was seen only a few times. The chain joins TRBV7-3 to TRBJ2-2; no clear D gene. Germline V gene data show CDR1 as SGHTA and CDR2 as FQGTGA. This CDR3 is built from 13 residues. Trimming removed 1 base at V and 8 bases at J, with 8 bases between. CDR3 amino acids: CASSLIAPGELFF. CDR3 nucleotide sequence: TGTGCCAGCAGCTTAATAGCCCCTGGGGAGCTGTTTTTT.

This clonotype was counted a few times. CDR3 in amino acids: CSARETPGLGKTQYF. CDR3 coding DNA: TGCAGTGCTAGAGAAACTCCGGGACTAGGGAAGACCCAGTACTTC. The genes are TRBV20-1 and TRBJ2-5; 8 positions agree with TRBD2. Germline values: CDR1 DFQATT, CDR2 SNEGSKA (reference sequence). The V gene end was trimmed by 0 bases and the J gene end by 6 bases; junction bases not matched to a gene: 9. The CDR3 runs to 15 residues.

This chain links TRBV5-1 with TRBJ1-5; a possible D gene is TRBD1 (5 bases). The CDR3 has 14 residues. The germline gives CDR1 SGHRS, CDR2 YFSETQ. Trimming pared 1 base from V and 8 bases from J, leaving 13 bases between. CDR3 residues: CASSLSQGTEPQHF. Here the CDR3 DNA reads TGCGCCAGCAGCTTGTCTCAGGGCACCGAGCCCCAGCATTTT. Supplemented by reference TRBV5-1 and TRBJ1-5, the full variable domain reads KAGVTQTPRYLIKTRGQQVTLSCSPISGHRSVSWYQQTPGQGLQFLFEYFSETQRNKGNFPGRFSGRQFSNSRSEMNVSTLELGDSALYLCASSLSQGTEPQHFGDGTRLSIL.

There are a few counts of this clonotype. V is TRBV11-2 and J is TRBJ2-3, with 11 nucleotides matching TRBD2. Germline V gene lookup returns CDR1 SGHAT and CDR2 FQNNGV. The V gene end was trimmed by 6 bases and the J gene end by 0 bases; junction bases not matched to a gene: 5. This CDR3 spans 16 amino acids. CDR3 loop: CASRLSGRASTDTQYF. CDR3 sequence (DNA): TGTGCCAGCAGACTTAGCGGGAGGGCTAGCACAGATACGCAGTATTTT.

V and J are TRBV5-6 and TRBJ2-6; D is ambiguous. The CDR3 extends over 14 amino acids. With 0 bases removed from V and 9 bases from J, the gap between germline ends came to 10 bases. CDR1 SGHDT and CDR2 YYEEEE come from the germline V gene. The CDR3 reads CASSLATASNVLTF. The CDR3 region has the DNA TGTGCCAGCAGCTTGGCCACAGCCAGCAACGTCCTGACTTTC.

The chain recombines TRBV20-1 with TRBJ2-7, with D possibly TRBD2 on 7 matching bases. V was trimmed by 5 bases and J by 7 bases, leaving 18 bases between them. The CDR3 is 13 residues long. Germline V gene lookup returns CDR1 DFQATT and CDR2 SNEGSKA (reference sequence). The CDR3: CSAWTEHGREQYF. The CDR3 DNA is TGCAGTGCTTGGACAGAACACGGGAGGGAGCAGTACTTC.

The V call is TRBV4-1, the J call TRBJ2-5; 10 bases are shared with TRBD1. The V gene's germline CDR1 is MGHRA and CDR2 YSYEKL. The CDR3 extends over 15 amino acids. The V gene end was trimmed by 0 bases and the J gene end by 5 bases; junction bases not matched to a gene: 3. This CDR3 reads CASSQEGQGLETQYF. DNA of the CDR3: TGCGCCAGCAGCCAAGAGGGACAGGGGTTGGAGACCCAGTACTTC.

This clonotype turned up a few times. This chain joins TRBV7-2 and TRBJ2-1; D might be TRBD2 (6 bases). V was shortened by 1 base and J by 5 bases, with 12 bases between the two germline ends. Looked up from germline, CDR1 is SGHTA and CDR2 is FQGNSA. The length of the CDR3 is 15 residues. CDR3 DNA sequence: TGTGCCAGCAGCTTAGACCTAGCGCTACACAATGAGCAGTTCTTC. Its protein is CASSLDLALHNEQFF.

This clonotype was detected only a few times. The chain carries TRBV7-9 and TRBJ2-1; no reliable D call. Trimming stripped 5 bases from V and 3 bases from J, with 14 bases between. Germline CDR1 is SEHNR and CDR2 is FQNEAQ (reference sequence). The CDR3 extends over 15 amino acids. CDR3 residues: CASSLPGQHYNEQFF. The CDR3 region has the DNA TGTGCCAGCAGCCTCCCCGGGCAACACTACAATGAGCAGTTCTTC.

V gene TRBV7-9 combines with J gene TRBJ2-3, with 11 bases that match TRBD2. Germline V lookup: CDR1 SEHNR, CDR2 FQNEAQ (reference sequence). The V gene end was trimmed by 5 bases and the J gene end by 2 bases; junction bases not matched to a gene: 6. The CDR3 loop spans 16 amino acids. This CDR3 is CASSAKLAGATDTQYF. CDR3 DNA sequence: TGTGCCAGCAGCGCCAAACTAGCGGGGGCCACAGATACGCAGTATTTT.

This sequence joins TRBV6-1 and TRBJ2-7, with 10 bases aligning to TRBD2. CDR1 MNHNS and CDR2 SASEGT come from the germline V gene. The CDR3 is 15 residues long. Trimming took 5 bases from V and 2 from J; bases not matched to a gene: 6. The CDR3 DNA sequence: TGTGCCAGCAGTCCCACCGGACTAGCGGCCTACGAGCAGTACTTC. As protein: CASSPTGLAAYEQYF.

V is TRBV6-5 and J is TRBJ2-3; TRBD1 aligns across 10 bases. With 0 bases clipped from V and 3 bases from J, the junction kept 9 bases outside the gene matches. The CDR3 has 18 amino acids. Germline V CDR1 and CDR2: MNHEY, SVGAGI. The CDR3 DNA reads TGTGCCAGCAGTTACTCTCTATCCGGGACAGGGGTTACAGATACGCAGTATTTT. Its translation is CASSYSLSGTGVTDTQYF.

At least ten counts were recorded for this clonotype. This sequence joins TRBV20-1 and TRBJ1-4, with D uncertain. The CDR3 length is 13 residues. V shed 5 bases and J shed 10 bases, with 17 bases lying between them. CDR1 and CDR2 from the germline V gene are DFQATT and SNEGSKA (reference sequence). This CDR3 reads CSAQPKRWGKLFF. CDR3 bases: TGCAGTGCTCAGCCCAAACGGTGGGGAAAACTGTTTTTT.

The chain uses TRBV20-1 and TRBJ2-5; D perhaps matches TRBD2 (5 bases). The CDR3 spans 14 residues. CDR1 is DFQATT, CDR2 SNEGSKA, per germline (reference sequence). Trimming shortened V by 2 bases and J by 5 bases, and 15 bases separated the two germline ends. In DNA, the CDR3 is TGCAGTGCTAGACTCGGACTGCAGCGGGAGACCCAGTACTTC. It codes for CSARLGLQRETQYF.

This clonotype appeared a few times. The chain has TRBV12-3 or TRBV12-4 and TRBJ2-3; D unclear. The CDR3 length is 15 residues. Trimming stripped 3 bases from V and 0 bases from J, with 10 bases between. CDR3 region: CASSFGTPSTDTQYF. CDR3 bases: TGTGCCAGCAGTTTTGGTACCCCTAGCACAGATACGCAGTATTTT.

This clonotype was counted ten times or more. The chain combines TRBV7-9 with TRBJ2-1, with 10 positions matching TRBD1. The trim removed 6 bases at V and 7 bases at J, leaving 9 bases unmatched. The germline V gene encodes CDR1 SEHNR and CDR2 FQNEAQ (reference sequence). This CDR3 has 15 residues. The chain's CDR3 is CASSPGTGVRNEQFF. CDR3 sequence (DNA): TGTGCCAGCAGTCCCGGGACAGGGGTGAGGAATGAGCAGTTCTTC. Combining the CDR3 with reference TRBV7-9 and TRBJ2-1 gives the whole variable domain DTGVSQNPRHKITKRGQNVTFRCDPISEHNRLYWYRQTLGQGPEFLTYFQNEAQLEKSRLLSDRFSAERPKGSFSTLEIQRTEQGDSAMYLCASSPGTGVRNEQFFGPGTRLTVL.

The V gene is TRBV5-1, the J gene TRBJ2-2, with 7 bases fitting TRBD1. Germline V gene sequence: CDR1 SGHRS, CDR2 YFSETQ. The trim removed 0 bases at V and 6 bases at J, leaving 5 bases unmatched. The CDR3 covers 15 residues. CDR3 sequence reads: CASSLDGTVPGELFF. CDR3 sequence (DNA): TGCGCCAGCAGCTTGGATGGGACAGTCCCCGGGGAGCTGTTTTTT. Supplemented by reference TRBV5-1 and TRBJ2-2, the full variable domain reads KAGVTQTPRYLIKTRGQQVTLSCSPISGHRSVSWYQQTPGQGLQFLFEYFSETQRNKGNFPGRFSGRQFSNSRSEMNVSTLELGDSALYLCASSLDGTVPGELFFGEGSRLTVL.

This chain uses TRBV4-1 with TRBJ2-7; D gene uncertain. Per the germline V gene, CDR1 is MGHRA and CDR2 is YSYEKL. Trimming removed 0 bases from V and 3 bases from J, with 15 bases in between. The CDR3 runs 16 residues. The DNA for the CDR3 is TGCGCCAGCAGCCAAGATCCCGCCAGGAACAGCTACGAGCAGTACTTC. This translates into CASSQDPARNSYEQYF.

V and J are TRBV29-1 and TRBJ2-3, with 7 bases lining up with TRBD2. The CDR3 is 15 amino acids. J gave up 2 bases and V 3 bases, and 8 bases lay outside the gene matches. Per the germline V gene, CDR1 is SQVTM and CDR2 is ANQGSEA. For the CDR3, the DNA is TGCAGCGTTGATCTCGCGGGAGCGTTCACAGATACGCAGTATTTT. Protein: CSVDLAGAFTDTQYF.

This clonotype came up many times. The chain uses TRBV12-3 or TRBV12-4 and TRBJ2-1, with TRBD2 identical over 12 bases. J lost 9 bases, V lost 10 bases, and 10 bases had no gene match. The CDR3 is made up of 14 amino acids. CDR3 protein: CATALAGGQSEQFF. In nucleotides, the CDR3 is TGTGCCACCGCCCTAGCGGGGGGGCAGAGTGAGCAGTTCTTC.

This clonotype appeared a few times. V usage is TRBV20-1 and J usage is TRBJ1-1, with a weak D call TRBD1 (6 bases). The V gene's germline CDR1 is DFQATT and CDR2 SNEGSKA (reference sequence). This CDR3 has 17 amino acids. V lost 5 bases, J lost 4 bases, and 26 bases lay in between. The CDR3 loop is CSALNLRDTGLATEAFF. As DNA, the CDR3 is TGCAGTGCTCTTAATCTCCGGGACACGGGGCTTGCCACTGAAGCTTTCTTT.

This chain joins TRBV5-1 and TRBJ1-2, with 8 positions matching TRBD1. The germline gives CDR1 SGHRS, CDR2 YFSETQ. The V segment lost 4 bases and the J segment 3 bases; nucleotides outside the gene matches: 5. This CDR3 has 14 amino acids. CDR3 in amino acids: CASSPDRDYYGYTF. CDR3 DNA: TGCGCCAGCAGCCCGGACAGGGACTACTATGGCTACACCTTC.

This clonotype was observed a few times. The chain joins TRBV20-1 to TRBJ2-2; D may be TRBD1 (5 bases). Germline CDR1 is DFQATT and CDR2 is SNEGSKA (reference sequence). V was clipped by 0 bases and J by 2 bases, with 13 bases between them. The CDR3 runs to 16 residues. The DNA of the CDR3 is TGCAGTGCTAGAGATTCAGGGTCTTATAACACCGGGGAGCTGTTTTTT. Encoded protein: CSARDSGSYNTGELFF.

This clonotype was recorded once. V and J are TRBV9 and TRBJ2-3; no firm D call. Germline V gene sequence: CDR1 SGDLS, CDR2 YYNGEE. This CDR3 spans 15 amino acids. V gave up 0 bases and J gave up 2 bases, with 10 bases separating them. Here the CDR3 DNA reads TGTGCCAGCAGCGTAGTTCCGGGCCACACAGATACGCAGTATTTT. Translated: CASSVVPGHTDTQYF.

This clonotype was seen a handful of times. V is TRBV4-1 and J is TRBJ2-5; 9 nucleotides align to TRBD2. This CDR3 is 15 amino acids long. The V gene end was trimmed by 5 bases and the J gene end by 5 bases; junction bases not matched to a gene: 9. Germline values: CDR1 MGHRA, CDR2 YSYEKL. CDR3 loop: CASSSGTSLRETQYF. CDR3 bases: TGCGCCAGCAGCTCCGGGACTAGCTTACGGGAGACCCAGTACTTC.

This clonotype was seen only a few times. The J gene is TRBJ1-1, the V gene TRBV15, with a possible D match to TRBD1 (5 bases). Trimming removed 6 bases from V and 5 bases from J, with 22 bases in between. The CDR3 consists of 16 residues. In germline, CDR1 is LNHNV, CDR2 YYDKDF (reference sequence). The CDR3 protein is CATSPEMRGGRTEAFF. The CDR3 nucleotides read TGTGCCACCAGTCCAGAGATGCGGGGGGGGAGGACTGAAGCTTTCTTT.

CDR3 region: CASSVGAGSPLHF. CDR3 nucleotides: TGTGCCAGCAGCGTAGGGGCGGGATCACCCCTCCACTTT. The chain is built from TRBV9 and TRBJ1-6; no reliable D call. The CDR3 loop spans 13 amino acids. Germline-derived CDR1 and CDR2 are SGDLS and YYNGEE. V was cut by 0 bases and J by 10 bases, with 8 bases left in between.